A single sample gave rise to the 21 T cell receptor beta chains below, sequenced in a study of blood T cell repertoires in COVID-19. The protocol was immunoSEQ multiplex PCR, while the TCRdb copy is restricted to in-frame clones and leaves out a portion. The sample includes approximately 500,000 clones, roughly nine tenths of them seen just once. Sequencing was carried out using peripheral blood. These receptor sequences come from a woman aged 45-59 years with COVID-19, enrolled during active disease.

In nucleotides, the CDR3 is TGTGCCTGGAGTGTCCACAGTCCTAATTCACCCCTCCACTTT. It specifies CAWSVHSPNSPLHF. The chain combines TRBV30 with TRBJ1-6, with D uncertain. CDR1 is GTSNPN, CDR2 SVGIG, per germline (reference sequence). Trimming cost V 0 bases and J 6 bases, with 9 bases left between them. The CDR3 loop spans 14 amino acids.

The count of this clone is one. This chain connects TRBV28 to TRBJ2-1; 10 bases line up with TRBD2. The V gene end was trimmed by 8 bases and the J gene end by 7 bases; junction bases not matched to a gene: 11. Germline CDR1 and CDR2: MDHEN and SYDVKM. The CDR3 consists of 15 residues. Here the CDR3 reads CASQLAGTLLNEQFF. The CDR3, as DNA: TGTGCCAGCCAACTAGCGGGGACCCTACTGAATGAGCAGTTCTTC.

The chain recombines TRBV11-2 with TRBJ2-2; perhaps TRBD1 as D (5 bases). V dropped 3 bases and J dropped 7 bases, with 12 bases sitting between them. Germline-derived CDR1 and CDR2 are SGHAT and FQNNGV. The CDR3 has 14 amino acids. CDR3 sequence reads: CASSFGQPGGELFF. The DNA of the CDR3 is TGTGCCAGCAGCTTTGGACAACCCGGCGGGGAGCTGTTTTTT.

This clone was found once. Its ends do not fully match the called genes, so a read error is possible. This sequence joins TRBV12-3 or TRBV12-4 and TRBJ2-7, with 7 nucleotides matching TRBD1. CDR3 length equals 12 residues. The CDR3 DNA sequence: TGTGCCAGCAGTTTAGTAGGGGGCGCTTCTGACTTC. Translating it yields CASSLVGGASDF.

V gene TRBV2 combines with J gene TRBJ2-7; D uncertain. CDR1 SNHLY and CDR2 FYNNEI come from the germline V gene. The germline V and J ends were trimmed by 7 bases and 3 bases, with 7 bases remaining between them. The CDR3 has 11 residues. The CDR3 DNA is TGTGCCAGCAAGTTTAGCTACGAGCAGTACTTC. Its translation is CASKFSYEQYF.

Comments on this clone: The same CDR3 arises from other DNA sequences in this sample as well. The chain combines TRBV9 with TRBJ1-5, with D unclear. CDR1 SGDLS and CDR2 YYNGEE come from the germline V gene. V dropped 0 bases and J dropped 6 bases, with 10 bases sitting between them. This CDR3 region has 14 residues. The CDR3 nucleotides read TGTGCCAGCAGCGTAGGGAGGGAGGGTCAGCCCCAGCATTTT. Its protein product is CASSVGREGQPQHF.

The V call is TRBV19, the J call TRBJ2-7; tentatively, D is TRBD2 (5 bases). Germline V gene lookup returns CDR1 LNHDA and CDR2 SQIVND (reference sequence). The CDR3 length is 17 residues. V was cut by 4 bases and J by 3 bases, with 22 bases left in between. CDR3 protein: CASSTASAVVGSYEQYF. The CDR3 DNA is TGTGCCAGTAGTACCGCCTCAGCGGTAGTGGGGAGCTACGAGCAGTACTTC.

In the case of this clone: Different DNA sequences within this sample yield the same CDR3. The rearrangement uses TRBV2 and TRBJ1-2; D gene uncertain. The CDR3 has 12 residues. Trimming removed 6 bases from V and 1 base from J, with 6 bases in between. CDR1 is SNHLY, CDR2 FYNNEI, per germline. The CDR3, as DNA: TGTGCCAGCAGGGCCGATAACTATGGCTACACCTTC. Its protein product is CASRADNYGYTF.

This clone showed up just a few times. The CDR3 sequence: CAWTPGTGPNSPLHF. For the CDR3, the DNA is TGTGCCTGGACCCCCGGGACAGGGCCCAATTCACCCCTCCACTTT. This chain links TRBV30 with TRBJ1-6; 9 nucleotides align to TRBD1. This CDR3 has 15 residues. CDR1 and CDR2 from the germline V gene are GTSNPN and SVGIG (reference sequence). The J segment lost 7 bases and the V segment lost 4 bases, leaving 8 bases of the junction unmatched.

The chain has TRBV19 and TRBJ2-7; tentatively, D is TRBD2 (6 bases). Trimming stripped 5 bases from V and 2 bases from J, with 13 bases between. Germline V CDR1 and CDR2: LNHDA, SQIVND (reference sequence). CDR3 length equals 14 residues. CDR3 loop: CASSVGTLAYEQYF. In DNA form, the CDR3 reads TGTGCCAGTAGTGTCGGGACTCTTGCCTACGAGCAGTACTTC. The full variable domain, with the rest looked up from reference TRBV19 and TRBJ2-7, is DGGITQSPKYLFRKEGQNVTLSCEQNLNHDAMYWYRQDPGQGLRLIYYSQIVNDFQKGDIAEGYSVSREKKESFPLTVTSAQKNPTAFYLCASSVGTLAYEQYFGPGTRLTVT.

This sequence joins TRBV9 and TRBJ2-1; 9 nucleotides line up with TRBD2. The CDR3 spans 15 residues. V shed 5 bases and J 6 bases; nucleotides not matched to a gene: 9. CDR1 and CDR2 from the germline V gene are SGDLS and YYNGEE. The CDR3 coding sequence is TGTGCCAGCAGTCATAGCGGGGGTGAACTCAATGAGCAGTTCTTC. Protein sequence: CASSHSGGELNEQFF.

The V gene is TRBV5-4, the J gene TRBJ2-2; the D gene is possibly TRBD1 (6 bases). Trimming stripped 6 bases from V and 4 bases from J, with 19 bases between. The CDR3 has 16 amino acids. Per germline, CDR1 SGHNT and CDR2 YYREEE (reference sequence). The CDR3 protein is CASMSGARGGTGELFF. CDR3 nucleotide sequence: TGTGCCAGCATGTCCGGGGCCAGGGGCGGCACCGGGGAGCTGTTTTTT.

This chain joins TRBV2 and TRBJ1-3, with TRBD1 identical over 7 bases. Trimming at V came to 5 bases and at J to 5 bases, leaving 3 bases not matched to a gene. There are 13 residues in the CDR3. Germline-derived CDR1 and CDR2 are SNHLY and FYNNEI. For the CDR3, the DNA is TGTGCCAGCAGTATACAGGGGAGAAACACCATATATTTT. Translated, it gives CASSIQGRNTIYF.

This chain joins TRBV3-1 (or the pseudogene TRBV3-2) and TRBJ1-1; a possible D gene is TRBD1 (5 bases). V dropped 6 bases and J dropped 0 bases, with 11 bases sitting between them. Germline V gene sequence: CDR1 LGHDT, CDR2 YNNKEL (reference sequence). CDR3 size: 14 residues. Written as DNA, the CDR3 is TGTGCCAGCAGTCAAAAGGGGATGAACACTGAAGCTTTCTTT. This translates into CASSQKGMNTEAFF.

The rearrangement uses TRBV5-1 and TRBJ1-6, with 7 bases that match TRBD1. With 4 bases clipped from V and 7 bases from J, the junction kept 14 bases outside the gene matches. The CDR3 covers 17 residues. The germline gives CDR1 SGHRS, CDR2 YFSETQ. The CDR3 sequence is CASSPHTPGQSNSPLHF. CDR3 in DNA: TGCGCCAGCAGCCCACACACACCGGGACAGTCGAATTCACCCCTCCACTTT.

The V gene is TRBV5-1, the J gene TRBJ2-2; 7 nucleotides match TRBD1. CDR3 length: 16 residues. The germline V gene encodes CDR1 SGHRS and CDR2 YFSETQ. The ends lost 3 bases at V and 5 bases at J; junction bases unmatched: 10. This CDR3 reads CASSSEAGGQTGELFF. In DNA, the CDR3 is TGCGCCAGCAGCTCGGAGGCAGGGGGTCAAACCGGGGAGCTGTTTTTT.

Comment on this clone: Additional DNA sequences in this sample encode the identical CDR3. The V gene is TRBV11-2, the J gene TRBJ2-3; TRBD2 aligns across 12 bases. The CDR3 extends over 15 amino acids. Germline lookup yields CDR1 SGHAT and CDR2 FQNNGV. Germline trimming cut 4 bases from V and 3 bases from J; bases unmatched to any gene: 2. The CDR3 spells CASSSSGGATDTQYF. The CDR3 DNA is TGTGCCAGCAGCTCTAGCGGGGGGGCAACAGATACGCAGTATTTT.

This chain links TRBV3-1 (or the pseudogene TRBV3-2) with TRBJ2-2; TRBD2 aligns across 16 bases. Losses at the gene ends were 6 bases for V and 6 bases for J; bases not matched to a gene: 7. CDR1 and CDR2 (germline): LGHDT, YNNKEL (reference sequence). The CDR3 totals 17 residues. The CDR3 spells CASRTTGTSGGAGELFF. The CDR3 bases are TGTGCCAGCAGGACCACCGGGACTAGCGGGGGGGCCGGGGAGCTGTTTTTT.

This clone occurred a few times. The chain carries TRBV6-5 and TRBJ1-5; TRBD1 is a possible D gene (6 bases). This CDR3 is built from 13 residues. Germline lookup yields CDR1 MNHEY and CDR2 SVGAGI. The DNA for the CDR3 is TGTGCTAACGCAGGGGATGCCAATCAGCCCCAGCATTTT. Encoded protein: CANAGDANQPQHF.

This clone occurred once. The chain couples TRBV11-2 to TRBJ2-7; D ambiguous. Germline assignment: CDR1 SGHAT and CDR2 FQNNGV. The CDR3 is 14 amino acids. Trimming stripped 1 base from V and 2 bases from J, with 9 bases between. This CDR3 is CASSLVRSTYEQYF. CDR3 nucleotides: TGTGCCAGCAGCTTAGTTAGATCTACCTACGAGCAGTACTTC.

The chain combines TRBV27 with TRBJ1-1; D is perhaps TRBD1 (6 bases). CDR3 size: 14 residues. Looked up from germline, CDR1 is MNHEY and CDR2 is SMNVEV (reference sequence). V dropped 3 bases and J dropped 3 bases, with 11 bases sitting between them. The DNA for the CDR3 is TGTGCCAGCAGTTTGCGGGGGGCGGACACTGAAGCTTTCTTT. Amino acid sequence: CASSLRGADTEAFF.